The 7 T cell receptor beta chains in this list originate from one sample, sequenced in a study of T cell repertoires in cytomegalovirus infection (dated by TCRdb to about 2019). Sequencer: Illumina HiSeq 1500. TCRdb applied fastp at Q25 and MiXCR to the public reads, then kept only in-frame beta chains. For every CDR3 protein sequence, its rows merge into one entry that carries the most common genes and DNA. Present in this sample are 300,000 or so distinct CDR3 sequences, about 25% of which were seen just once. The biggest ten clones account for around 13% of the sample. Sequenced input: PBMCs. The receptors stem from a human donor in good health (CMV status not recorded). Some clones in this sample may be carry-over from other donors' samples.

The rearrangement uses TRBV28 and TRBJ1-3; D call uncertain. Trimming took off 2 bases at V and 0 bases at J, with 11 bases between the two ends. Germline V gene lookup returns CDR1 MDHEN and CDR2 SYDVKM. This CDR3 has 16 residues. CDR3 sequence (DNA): TGTGCCAGCAGTTTAAGGAGGGCGAGCTCTGGAAACACCATATATTTT. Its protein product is CASSLRRASSGNTIYF.

CDR3 amino acids: CASSLGQGALYEQYF. CDR3 DNA sequence: TGTGCCAGCAGCTTAGGACAGGGGGCCCTCTACGAGCAGTACTTC. The chain uses TRBV7-9 and TRBJ2-7, with 10 bases identical to TRBD1. Unmatched junction bases numbered 3, after V lost 1 base and J lost 3 bases. The germline CDR1 and CDR2 sequences are SEHNR and FQNEAQ (reference sequence). The CDR3 runs to 15 residues.

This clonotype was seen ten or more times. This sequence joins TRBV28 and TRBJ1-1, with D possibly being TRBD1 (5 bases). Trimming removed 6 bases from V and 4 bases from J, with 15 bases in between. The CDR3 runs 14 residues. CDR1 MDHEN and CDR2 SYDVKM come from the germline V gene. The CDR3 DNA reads TGTGCCAGCAGCTCCATGAGACAGACCACTGAAGCTTTCTTT. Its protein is CASSSMRQTTEAFF.

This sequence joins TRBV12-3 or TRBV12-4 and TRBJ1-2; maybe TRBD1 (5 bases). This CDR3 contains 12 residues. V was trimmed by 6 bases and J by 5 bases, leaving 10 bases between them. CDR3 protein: CASRDTGYGYTF. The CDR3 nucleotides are TGTGCCAGCAGAGATACAGGATATGGCTACACCTTC.

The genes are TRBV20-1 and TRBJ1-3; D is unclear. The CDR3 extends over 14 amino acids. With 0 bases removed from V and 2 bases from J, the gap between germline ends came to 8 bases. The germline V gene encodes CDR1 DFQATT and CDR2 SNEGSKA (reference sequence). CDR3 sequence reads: CSARDEETGNTIYF. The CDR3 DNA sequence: TGCAGTGCTAGAGACGAGGAAACTGGAAACACCATATATTTT.

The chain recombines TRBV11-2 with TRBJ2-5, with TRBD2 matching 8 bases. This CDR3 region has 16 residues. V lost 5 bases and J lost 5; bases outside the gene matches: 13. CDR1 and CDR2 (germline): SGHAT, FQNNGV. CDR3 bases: TGTGCCAGCAGCAAAGATGGAGCGGGAGCGGGGGAGACCCAGTACTTC. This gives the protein CASSKDGAGAGETQYF.

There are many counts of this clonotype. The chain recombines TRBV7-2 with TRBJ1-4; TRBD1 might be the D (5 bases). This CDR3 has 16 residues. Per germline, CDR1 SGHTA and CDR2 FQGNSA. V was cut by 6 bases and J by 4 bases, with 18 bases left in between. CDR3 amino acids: CASRPRDGGVNEKLFF. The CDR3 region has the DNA TGTGCCAGCAGACCCCGGGACGGGGGTGTTAATGAAAAACTGTTTTTT.